Each of the 7 T cell receptor beta chains below was sequenced from the same sample in a study of beta chain features in type 1 diabetes. Sequenced material consisted of expressed TCRB transcripts (all of the isolated RNA was reverse transcribed). Using immunoSEQ multiplex PCR, the repertoire was profiled, and TCRdb retains in-frame clones only, with some absent. The data hold some 220,000 clones, with about a tenth observed a single time. Material for sequencing was central memory CD4+ T cells from blood. These receptor sequences come from a man between 18 and 29 years old in good health.

This clone was recorded a few times. V is TRBV11-2 and J is TRBJ1-2; D gene uncertain. Deletions cut 0 bases from V and 3 bases from J, with 5 bases between. This CDR3 comprises 13 residues. Germline V gene lookup returns CDR1 SGHAT and CDR2 FQNNGV. CDR3 in amino acids: CASSLEVDYGYTF. The CDR3 coding sequence is TGTGCCAGCAGCTTAGAGGTAGACTATGGCTACACCTTC.

This clone was counted only a few times. A read error is possible here, since a much larger clone lies one base away. The chain couples TRBV28 to TRBJ2-5, with 7 bases aligning to TRBD2. The CDR3 loop spans 14 amino acids. With V trimmed by 6 bases and J by 2 bases, 6 bases remained unmatched. The V gene's germline CDR1 is MDHEN and CDR2 SYDVKM. CDR3 sequence reads: CASSLGTNQETQYF. The DNA for the CDR3 is TGTGCCAGCAGCCTCGGGACTAATCAAGAGACCCAGTACTTC.

The rearrangement uses TRBV30 and TRBJ2-6, with unresolved D. This CDR3 has 14 amino acids. Germline CDR1 reads GTSNPN; CDR2 reads SVGIG (reference sequence). V shed 4 bases and J shed 0 bases, with 7 bases lying between them. Written as DNA, the CDR3 is TGTGCCTGGAAAGGGCCCTCTGGGGCCAACGTCCTGACTTTC. It yields the protein CAWKGPSGANVLTF.

This clone was seen a few times. The chain employs TRBV7-2 and TRBJ2-1; 7 bases map to TRBD2. Germline CDR1 is SGHTA and CDR2 is FQGNSA. J gave up 9 bases and V 1 base, and 3 bases lay outside the gene matches. This CDR3 is built from 13 residues. CDR3 in amino acids: CASSLVREGEQFF. CDR3 DNA: TGTGCCAGCAGCTTAGTCAGGGAGGGTGAGCAGTTCTTC.

This clone was picked up many times. The chain has TRBV4-1 and TRBJ2-3; either TRBD1 or TRBD2 may supply D (5 bases each). V lost 0 bases and J lost 4, with 17 bases in between. This CDR3 has 17 residues. In germline, CDR1 is MGHRA, CDR2 YSYEKL. The CDR3 loop reads CASSQDPVGTGSDTQYF. In DNA form, the CDR3 reads TGCGCCAGCAGCCAAGATCCGGTCGGGACGGGGTCAGATACGCAGTATTTT.

This clone was found a few times. Other DNA sequences within the sample encode an identical CDR3. This chain's CDR3 is CSATGNTEAFF. CDR3 coding DNA: TGCAGTGCTACTGGGAACACTGAAGCTTTCTTT. This chain joins TRBV20-1 and TRBJ1-1; the D is unclear. V was clipped by 4 bases and J by 1 base, with 4 bases between them. This CDR3 has 11 amino acids. In germline, CDR1 is DFQATT, CDR2 SNEGSKA (reference sequence).

The chain links TRBV27 to TRBJ2-5; weak D call: TRBD1 (6 bases). Looked up from germline, CDR1 is MNHEY and CDR2 is SMNVEV (reference sequence). Between the trimmed V and J ends, which lost 2 bases and 4 bases, there was a span of 14 bases. The CDR3 extends over 15 amino acids. CDR3 sequence (DNA): TGTGCCAGCAGTTTAGGGCAGGGGAGAGGAGAGACCCAGTACTTC. Encoded protein: CASSLGQGRGETQYF.